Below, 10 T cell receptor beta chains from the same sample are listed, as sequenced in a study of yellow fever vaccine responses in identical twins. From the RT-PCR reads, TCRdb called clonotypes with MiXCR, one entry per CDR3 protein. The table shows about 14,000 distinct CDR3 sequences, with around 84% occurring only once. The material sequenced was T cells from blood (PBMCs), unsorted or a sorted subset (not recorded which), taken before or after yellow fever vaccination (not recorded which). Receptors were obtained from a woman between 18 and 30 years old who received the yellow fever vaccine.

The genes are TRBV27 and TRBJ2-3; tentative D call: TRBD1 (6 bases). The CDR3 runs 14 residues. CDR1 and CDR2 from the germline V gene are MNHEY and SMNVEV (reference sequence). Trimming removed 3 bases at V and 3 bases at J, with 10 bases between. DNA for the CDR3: TGTGCCAGCAGTTTGCTACAGGGAACAGATACGCAGTATTTT. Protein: CASSLLQGTDTQYF.

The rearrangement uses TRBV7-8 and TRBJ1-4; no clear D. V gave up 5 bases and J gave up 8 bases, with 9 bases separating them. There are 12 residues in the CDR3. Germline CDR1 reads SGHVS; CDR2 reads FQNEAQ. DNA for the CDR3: TGTGCCAGCAGCCGGAAGTCCGAAAAACTGTTTTTT. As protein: CASSRKSEKLFF. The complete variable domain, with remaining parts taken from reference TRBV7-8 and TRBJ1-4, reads GAGVSQSPRYKVAKRGQDVALRCDPISGHVSLFWYQQALGQGPEFLTYFQNEAQLDKSGLPSDRFFAERPEGSVSTLKIQRTQQEDSAVYLCASSRKSEKLFFGSGTQLSVL.

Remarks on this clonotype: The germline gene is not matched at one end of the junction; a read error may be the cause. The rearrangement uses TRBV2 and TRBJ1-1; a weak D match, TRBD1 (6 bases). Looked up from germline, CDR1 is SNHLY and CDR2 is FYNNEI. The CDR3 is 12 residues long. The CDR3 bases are TGTGCCAGCAGGGAAGGACAGAGGGAAGCTTTCTTT. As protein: CASREGQREAFF.

CDR3 sequence (DNA): TGTGCCAGCAGTTTACTAGCGGGAGGACGGGAGACCCAGTACTTC. This translates into CASSLLAGGRETQYF. This chain links TRBV28 with TRBJ2-5, with TRBD2 matching over 11 bases. Looked up from germline, CDR1 is MDHEN and CDR2 is SYDVKM. V lost 2 bases and J lost 5; bases outside the gene matches: 4. This CDR3 has 15 residues.

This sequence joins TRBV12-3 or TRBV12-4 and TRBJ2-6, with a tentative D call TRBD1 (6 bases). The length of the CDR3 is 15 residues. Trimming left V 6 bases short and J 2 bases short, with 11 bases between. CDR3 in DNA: TGTGCCAGCAGCCCTACAGGGCCTGGGGCCAACGTCCTGACTTTC. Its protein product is CASSPTGPGANVLTF.

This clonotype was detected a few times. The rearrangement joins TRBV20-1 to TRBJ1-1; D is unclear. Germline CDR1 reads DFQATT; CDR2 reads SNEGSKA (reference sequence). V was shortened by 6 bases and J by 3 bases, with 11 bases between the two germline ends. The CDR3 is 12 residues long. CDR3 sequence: CSASRKDTEAFF. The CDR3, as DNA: TGCAGTGCGTCGAGGAAAGACACTGAAGCTTTCTTT.

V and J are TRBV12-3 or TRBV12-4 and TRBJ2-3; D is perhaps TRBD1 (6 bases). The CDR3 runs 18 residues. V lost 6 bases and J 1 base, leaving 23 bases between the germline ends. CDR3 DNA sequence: TGTGCCAGCAGGAGACAGGAAACAGCTCCCTGGGGCACAGATACGCAGTATTTT. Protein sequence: CASRRQETAPWGTDTQYF.

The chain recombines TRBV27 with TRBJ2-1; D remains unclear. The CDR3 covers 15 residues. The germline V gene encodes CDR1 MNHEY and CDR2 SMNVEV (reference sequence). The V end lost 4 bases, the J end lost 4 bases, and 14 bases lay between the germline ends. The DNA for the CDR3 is TGTGCCAGCAGTTCCCCAGGCTTACTTTACAATGAGCAGTTCTTC. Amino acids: CASSSPGLLYNEQFF.

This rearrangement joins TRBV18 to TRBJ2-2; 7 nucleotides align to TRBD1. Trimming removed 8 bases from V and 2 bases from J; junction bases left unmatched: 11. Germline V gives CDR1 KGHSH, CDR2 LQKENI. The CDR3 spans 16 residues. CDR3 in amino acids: CASTRAGTANTGELFF. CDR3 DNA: TGTGCCAGCACCCGGGCCGGGACAGCCAACACCGGGGAGCTGTTTTTT.

The DNA of the CDR3 is TGTGCCAGCAGCCATGCCGCAGAGACCCAGTACTTC. Amino acids: CASSHAAETQYF. The rearrangement joins TRBV3-1 to TRBJ2-5; D is undetermined. CDR3 length equals 12 residues. The germline CDR1 and CDR2 sequences are LGHDT and YNNKEL (reference sequence). V lost 3 bases and J lost 4, with 6 bases in between.